These T cell receptor beta chains were read from a single sample in a study of T cell responses to AZD1222 COVID-19 vaccine. The protocol was immunoSEQ multiplex PCR, while the TCRdb copy is restricted to in-frame clones and leaves out a portion. The sample contains 170,000 or so clones, about nine tenths of which appear only once. The sequences come from peripheral blood, collected on day 0 of AZD1222 vaccination. All receptors derive from an adult in good health. The CDR3 runs from the conserved cysteine through the conserved F or W. D genes are given only for firm matches. Only some rows state a clone size, as once, few, many or a class for expanded clones.

j_call,clone_size,v_call,d_call,cdr3_nt,cdr3_aa
TRBJ2-7,.,TRBV30,.,TGTGCCTGGAGTGTATCGGGTCAGGGATGGAAGCAGTACTTC,CAWSVSGQGWKQYF
TRBJ2-2,.,TRBV27,.,TGTGCCAGCAGTTTACATGGTGTCGGGGAGCTGTTTTTT,CASSLHGVGELFF
TRBJ1-5,.,TRBV2,.,TGTGCCAGCAGTGAATCGGGCCAGCCCCAGCATTTT,CASSESGQPQHF
TRBJ1-2,.,TRBV9,.,TGTGCCAGCAGCGAGAGCTCTGATAACTATGGCTACACCTTC,CASSESSDNYGYTF
TRBJ2-7,.,TRBV6-2/TRBV6-3,.,TGTGCCAGCAGTTACTCCTCCTACGAGCAGTACTTC,CASSYSSYEQYF
TRBJ2-2,.,TRBV19,.,TGTGCCAGTAGTCCAGCAAGAGTGGAGAACACCGGGGAGCTGTTTTTT,CASSPARVENTGELFF
TRBJ2-3,.,TRBV7-8,.,TGTGCCAGCAGCTTAGGGCAGGGGAGGACAGATACGCAGTATTTT,CASSLGQGRTDTQYF
TRBJ1-2,.,TRBV1,.,TGCACCAGCAGCCAAGGGGGACAGGGGAACTATGGCTACACCTTC,CTSSQGGQGNYGYTF
TRBJ1-1,once,TRBV4-3,TRBD1,TGCGCCAGCAGCCAAGATATTCGGACAGGAATGAACACTGAAGCTTTCTTT,CASSQDIRTGMNTEAFF
TRBJ1-2,.,TRBV13,TRBD1,TGTGCCAGCAGCTTAGGCCCAGGGGGCGGCTACACCTTC,CASSLGPGGGYTF
TRBJ1-3,.,TRBV6-5,TRBD1,TGTGCCAGCAGGGCCCGACAGGGCGGGGCCATATATTTT,CASRARQGGAIYF
TRBJ1-6,.,TRBV19,.,TGTGCCAGTAGTCCGGGCCTTTATAATTCACCCCTCCACTTT,CASSPGLYNSPLHF
TRBJ2-1,.,TRBV7-2,TRBD2,TGTGCCAGCAGCTTAGCCCTAGCGGGGCTATACAATGAGCAGTTCTTC,CASSLALAGLYNEQFF
TRBJ1-6,.,TRBV14,.,TGTGCCAGCAGCCCACGGGGAGGGGTAGGCTCCCCCACGTTT,CASSPRGGVGSPTF
TRBJ1-2,once,TRBV18,TRBD1,TGTGCCAGCTCACCCGACAGGGGAAATGGCTACACCTTC,CASSPDRGNGYTF
TRBJ2-7,.,TRBV6-2/TRBV6-3,TRBD2,TGTGCCAGCAGTTATGGCGGGGGGAGAAACGAGCAGTACTTC,CASSYGGGRNEQYF
TRBJ2-2,.,TRBV7-8,.,TGTGCCAGCAGCGCAAGGGGCATATTCACCGGGGAGCTGTTTTTT,CASSARGIFTGELFF
TRBJ1-3,.,TRBV6-6,.,TGTGCCAGCATTTCCTACGTAGGGGGGCTTGGAAACACCATATATTTT,CASISYVGGLGNTIYF
TRBJ1-2,.,TRBV4-3,.,TGCGCCAGCAGCCAAGTTGAGGGGAGCTATGGCTACACCTTC,CASSQVEGSYGYTF
TRBJ2-3,once,TRBV19,TRBD2,TGTGCCAGTAGTGCCTGGACTAGCGGGGAGACAGATACGCAGTATTTT,CASSAWTSGETDTQYF
TRBJ1-1,.,TRBV12-3/TRBV12-4,.,TGTGCCAGCTACCTCGGGGTTGGTGAAGCTTTCTTT,CASYLGVGEAFF
TRBJ1-5,.,TRBV7-9,.,TGTGCCAGCAGCTTAGGGGCAGGGAATCAGCCCCAGCATTTT,CASSLGAGNQPQHF
TRBJ1-1,.,TRBV3-1/TRBV3-2,.,TGTGCCAGCAGCCAAGACAGAGCGAACACTGAAGCTTTCTTT,CASSQDRANTEAFF
TRBJ1-2,.,TRBV30,TRBD1,TGTGCCTGTCTCCGGGACAGCATAAACTATGGCTACACCTTC,CACLRDSINYGYTF
TRBJ1-2,.,TRBV19,TRBD1,TGTGCCATTAAGCGGGGACAGGGATACGGCTACACCTTC,CAIKRGQGYGYTF
TRBJ1-1,.,TRBV7-5,.,TGTGCCAGAAGCTTAAAGTCCCGGGACAGGGGAATGCCCGAAGCTTTCTTT,CARSLKSRDRGMPEAFF
TRBJ2-2,.,TRBV7-2,TRBD2,TGTGCCAGCAGCGGCCGGACTAGCGGGGGGGCCAACACCGGGGAGCTGTTTTTT,CASSGRTSGGANTGELFF
TRBJ1-4,.,TRBV12-3/TRBV12-4,TRBD1,TGTGCCAGCACCAGGGGGGAAAAACTGTTTTTT,CASTRGEKLFF
TRBJ2-1,.,TRBV18,TRBD2,TGTGCCAGCTCACCTCAGCGGGGGAGTTACAATGAGCAGTTCTTC,CASSPQRGSYNEQFF
TRBJ2-5,.,TRBV7-9,.,TGTGCCAGCAGCTTAGCGAGGGGCGTACAAGAGACCCAGTACTTC,CASSLARGVQETQYF
TRBJ1-4,once,TRBV19,TRBD1,TGTGCCAGTAGTATTGGACAGGGCGGGGAAAAACTGTTTTTT,CASSIGQGGEKLFF
TRBJ2-7,.,TRBV3-1/TRBV3-2,TRBD1,TGTGCCAGCAGCCCGTTCGGGATAGGGGGCTTCGAGCAGTACTTC,CASSPFGIGGFEQYF
TRBJ1-2,few,TRBV4-2,.,TGTGCCAGCAGCCAAGACGGCCTTGGCTACACCTTC,CASSQDGLGYTF
TRBJ1-6,.,TRBV4-1,.,TGCGCCAGCAGCCAAGATCGCTCACCCCTCCACTTT,CASSQDRSPLHF
TRBJ1-2,.,TRBV6-2/TRBV6-3,.,TGTGCCAGCAGTGCCGCGGGGTCTAACTATGGCTACACCTTC,CASSAAGSNYGYTF
TRBJ2-1,.,TRBV29-1,.,TGCAGCGTTGAACTAGGGGGGTGGAATGAGCAGTTCTTC,CSVELGGWNEQFF